This record covers a single T cell receptor (beta chain). The same CDR3 is also encoded by other DNA sequences in this sample. TCRdb's table, derived via immunoSEQ multiplex PCR, lists solely in-frame clones and lacks some. Here the sample spans some 140,000 clones, around nine tenths being singletons. These data are taken from a study of control samples from healthy donors and cancer patients. The CDR3 length is 13 residues. V was clipped by 4 bases and J by 1 base, with 7 bases between them. The V gene's germline CDR1 is SNHLY and CDR2 FYNNEI. Source material: blood. The receptor's source is a man aged 25-45 years in good health. This chain joins TRBV2 and TRBJ1-1; maybe TRBD1 (5 bases). CDR3 in DNA: TGTGCCAGCAGTGGGGGGAGGAACACTGAAGCTTTCTTT. Translating it yields CASSGGRNTEAFF.